The rows below give T cell receptor beta chains drawn from one sample of a study of CD8 T cells in Susac syndrome. TCRdb ran MiXCR on the immunoSEQ multiplex PCR reads and lists one entry per CDR3 protein. The sample lists some 300,000 distinct CDR3 sequences, roughly 85% occurring once. Sequenced: CD8+ T cells from PBMCs. The source is a human donor with multiple sclerosis. Both conserved end residues are part of each CDR3.

>TRBV7-3|TRBJ1-2
CASSSGPGAAAEGYTF
>TRBV28|TRBJ2-7
CASTETGGDYEQYF
>TRBV9|TRBJ2-7
CASSPRTGAREQYF
>TRBV7-8|TRBJ2-7
CASSLVTSGAYEQYF
>TRBV10-2|TRBJ2-3
CASSDSGSLGTDTQYF
>TRBV20-1|TRBJ1-1
CKEGQGFLNTEAFF
>TRBV6-4|TRBJ2-1
CASSDVGGSYNEQFF
>TRBV6-5|TRBJ1-5
CASGSSNQPQHF
>TRBV11-2|TRBJ1-5
CASSSVETGDQPQHF
>TRBV4-1|TRBJ2-1
CASSRPAGLSYNEQFF
>TRBV12-3/TRBV12-4|TRBJ1-1
CASSENWTEGGTEAFF
>TRBV6-5|TRBJ1-1
CASSYYPGLNTEAFF
>TRBV20-1|TRBJ2-1
CSARDLGAGSYNEQFF
>TRBV3-1|TRBJ1-5
CASSQVRGSNQPQHF
>TRBV28|TRBJ2-3
CASSLISPRTDTQYF
>TRBV6-5|TRBJ2-3
CASSSSGRSTDTQYF
>TRBV4-1|TRBJ1-3
CASSQQGERNTIYF
>TRBV20-1|TRBJ2-1
CSAREGTSAYNEQFF
>TRBV24-1|TRBJ2-2
CATSLETNTGELFF
>TRBV7-9|TRBJ1-1
CASSAAGGTEAFF
>TRBV4-3|TRBJ2-2
CASSQPGPSTGELFF
>TRBV10-2|TRBJ2-7
CASKDGLAGVYEQYF
>TRBV15|TRBJ2-1
CATSRRGDWGYNEQFF
>TRBV7-8|TRBJ1-1
CASSLRDPGGTEAFF
>TRBV7-9|TRBJ2-7
CASSLVGLGDYEQYF
>TRBV6-5|TRBJ2-5
CASSGSAGVQETQYF
>TRBV11-2|TRBJ1-1
CASSPSSGTEAFF
>TRBV5-5|TRBJ2-1
CASRIATTPVNEQFF
>TRBV6-2/TRBV6-3|TRBJ2-7
CASSSDRGPNVEQYF
>TRBV7-9|TRBJ2-7
CASSLSISYEQYF
>TRBV7-2|TRBJ2-7
CASSSYPRGSSSYEQYF
>TRBV12-3/TRBV12-4|TRBJ1-1
CASKGGTEAFF
>TRBV27|TRBJ1-5
CASSPLDQAYQPQHF
>TRBV28|TRBJ1-2
CASSYQGVYGYTF
>TRBV27|TRBJ2-1
CASSWGTSGDYNEQFF
>TRBV29-1|TRBJ2-1
CSVGDEQFF
>TRBV7-3|TRBJ2-2
CASSPIGGDTGELFF
>TRBV28|TRBJ2-1
CASSTGLQFF
>TRBV12-3/TRBV12-4|TRBJ2-5
CASSLDPVQETQYF
>TRBV4-3|TRBJ2-7
CASSQARGLAGVGEQYF
>TRBV9|TRBJ1-2
CASSPEGQAYYGYTF
>TRBV15|TRBJ2-3
CATSRNRDLPDTQYF